This T cell receptor (beta chain) was observed in a study of blood T cell repertoires in COVID-19. Study at large: The samples span acute and convalescent COVID-19 from the United States, Italy and Spain. Sample material is recorded as cDNA or gDNA derived from T cells, B-cell-depleted T cells, or PBMCs.

CDR3 length: 14 amino acids. The germline V gene encodes CDR1 KGHSH and CDR2 LQKENI. V shed 4 bases and J 6 bases; nucleotides not matched to a gene: 2. Authors' analysis steps: Reference gene primer amplification gave estimated nucleated cell counts. Clones were read by immunoSEQ multiplex PCR, and TCRdb kept only the in-frame ones, dropping some. V, J and clone size are those of that table, while D and trimming were read from the DNA. The sample lists around 43,000 clones; roughly 80% were seen once. The clonotype comes from a man between 65 and 80 years old with acute or convalescent COVID-19. The sequencing sample was made of peripheral blood. The rearrangement joins TRBV18 to TRBJ1-6, with 8 bases identical to TRBD1. Written as DNA, the CDR3 is TGTGCCAGCTCACAGGACAGGGTTAATTCACCCCTCCACTTT. Translating it yields CASSQDRVNSPLHF.